This T cell receptor (beta chain) was sequenced during a study of T-cell memory formation after mild COVID-19. Study-level findings and limits: Clones that shrank (day 15 to 85) were balanced CD4/CD8, whereas later expanders leaned CD4+. Pre-infection memory already had some responding clones, implying cross-reactive memory joined. CD4+ contracting clones were found mainly in CM and EM, and CD8+ ones in EMRA. Among clones peaking at day 37 in the second wave, SARS-CoV-2 specificity remained unconfirmed.

One entry per CDR3 protein results from TCRdb running MiXCR on the 5' RACE reads. This table holds tens of thousands of distinct CDR3 sequences, more than 20% found once. Remarks on this clonotype: Its cognate antigen is unknown.

The CDR3 totals 14 residues. The V and J ends lost 3 bases and 2 bases respectively, with 5 bases between them. Germline CDR1 reads MGHDK; CDR2 reads SYGVNS. The chain employs TRBV25-1 and TRBJ1-6, with no clear D. What was sequenced was PBMCs or a T cell subset sorted from them (not recorded which). The receptor was derived from a man aged 18 to 30 who had mild COVID-19 (a few samples of this study predate the infection). Cell type and time point are not known. The CDR3 is CASSEKTYNSPLHF. As DNA, the CDR3 is TGTGCCAGCAGTGAGAAGACCTATAATTCACCCCTCCACTTT.